This TCR beta chain was retrieved from a study of metastatic and nonmetastatic thyroid tumors. The overall study: Both malignant and benign thyroid patients supplied peripheral blood and tumor or nodule tissue samples, across which the repertoires of these patients were then compared.

There are a few counts of this clone. Via MiXCR, TCRdb re-called the PCR reads. The sample lists approximately 35,000 clones, 20% to 25% occurring once. Thyroid surgery was preceded by no treatment in any patient. The ends were cut back, 6 bases at V and 5 bases at J, with 16 bases in the middle. The CDR3 covers 14 residues. The germline gives CDR1 SNHLY, CDR2 FYNNEI. Sequenced: tumor tissue. This TCR was sampled from a male donor with papillary thyroid cancer or a benign thyroid nodule (not recorded which). Some clones in this sample may be carry-over from other donors' samples. The J gene is TRBJ1-1, the V gene TRBV2; the D gene is possibly TRBD1 (6 bases). CDR3 coding DNA: TGTGCCAGCAGAGTTCAGGGGTTTTTTACTGAAGCTTTCTTT. Amino acid sequence: CASRVQGFFTEAFF.